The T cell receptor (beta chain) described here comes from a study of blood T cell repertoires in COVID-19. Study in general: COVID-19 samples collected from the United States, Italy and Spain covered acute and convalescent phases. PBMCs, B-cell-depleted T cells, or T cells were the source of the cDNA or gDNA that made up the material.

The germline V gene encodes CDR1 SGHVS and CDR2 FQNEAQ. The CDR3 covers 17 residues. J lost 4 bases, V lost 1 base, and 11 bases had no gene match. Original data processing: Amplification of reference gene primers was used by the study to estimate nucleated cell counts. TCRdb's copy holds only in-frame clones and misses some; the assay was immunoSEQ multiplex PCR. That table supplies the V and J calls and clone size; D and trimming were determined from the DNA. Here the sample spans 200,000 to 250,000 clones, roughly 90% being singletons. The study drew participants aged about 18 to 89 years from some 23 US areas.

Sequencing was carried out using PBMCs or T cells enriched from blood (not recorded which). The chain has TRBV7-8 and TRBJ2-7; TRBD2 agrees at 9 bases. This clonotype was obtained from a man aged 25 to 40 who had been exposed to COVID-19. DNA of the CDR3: TGTGCCAGCAGCTTAGGAGCTAGCGGGGAGACTACATACGAGCAGTACTTC. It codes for CASSLGASGETTYEQYF. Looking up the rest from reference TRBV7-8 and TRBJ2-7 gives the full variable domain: GAGVSQSPRYKVAKRGQDVALRCDPISGHVSLFWYQQALGQGPEFLTYFQNEAQLDKSGLPSDRFFAERPEGSVSTLKIQRTQQEDSAVYLCASSLGASGETTYEQYFGPGTRLTVT.